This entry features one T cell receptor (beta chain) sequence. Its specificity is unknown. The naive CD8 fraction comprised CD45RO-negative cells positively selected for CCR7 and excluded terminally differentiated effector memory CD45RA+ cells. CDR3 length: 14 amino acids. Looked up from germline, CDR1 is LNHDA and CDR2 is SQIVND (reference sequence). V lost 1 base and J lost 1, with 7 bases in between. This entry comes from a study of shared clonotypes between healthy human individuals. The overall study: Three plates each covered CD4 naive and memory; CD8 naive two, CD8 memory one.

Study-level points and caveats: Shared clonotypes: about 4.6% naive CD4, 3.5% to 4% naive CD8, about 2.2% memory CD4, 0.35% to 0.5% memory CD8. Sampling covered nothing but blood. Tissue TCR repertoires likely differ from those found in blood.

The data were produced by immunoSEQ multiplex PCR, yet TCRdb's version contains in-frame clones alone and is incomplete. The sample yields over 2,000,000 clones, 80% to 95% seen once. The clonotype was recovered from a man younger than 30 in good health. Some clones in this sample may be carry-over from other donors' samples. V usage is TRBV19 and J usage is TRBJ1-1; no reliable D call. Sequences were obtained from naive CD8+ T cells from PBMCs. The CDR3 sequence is CASSIVSKNTEAFF. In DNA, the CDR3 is TGTGCCAGTAGTATAGTCAGTAAGAACACTGAAGCTTTCTTT.